The 17 T cell receptor beta chains presented below share a single source sample, sequenced in a study of identical twins. In TCRdb, the 5' RACE reads were re-called with MiXCR into one record per CDR3 protein. The sample contains approximately 300,000 distinct CDR3 sequences, roughly 8.6% of which appear only once. This sample was also put to use in a study of yellow fever vaccine responses in identical twins.

Material: CD8+ T cells sorted from blood. The receptors come from a young woman in good health.

This clonotype occurred a few times. The chain is built from TRBV7-9 and TRBJ2-7; TRBD2 might be the D (6 bases). CDR1 and CDR2 (germline): SEHNR, FQNEAQ (reference sequence). The germline V and J ends were trimmed by 5 bases and 2 bases, with 13 bases remaining between them. The CDR3 is 14 amino acids. The CDR3: CASSPAGPPYEQYF. CDR3 DNA: TGTGCCAGCAGCCCCGCGGGACCACCCTACGAGCAGTACTTC. Full variable domain (rest looked up from reference TRBV7-9 and TRBJ2-7): DTGVSQNPRHKITKRGQNVTFRCDPISEHNRLYWYRQTLGQGPEFLTYFQNEAQLEKSRLLSDRFSAERPKGSFSTLEIQRTEQGDSAMYLCASSPAGPPYEQYFGPGTRLTVT.

Regarding this clonotype: This may come from a read error, since a much larger clone is one base off. The genes are TRBV9 and TRBJ2-2; possibly TRBD2 for D (5 bases). This CDR3 spans 11 amino acids. Germline-derived CDR1 and CDR2 are SGDLS and YYNGEE. The CDR3 DNA sequence: TGTGCCAGCAGCGGCACCGGGGAGCTGTGTTTT. It yields the protein CASSGTGELCF.

This chain uses TRBV5-6 with TRBJ2-1; 11 bases map to TRBD2. The CDR3 loop spans 15 amino acids. Trimming removed 3 bases from V and 7 bases from J; junction bases left unmatched: 6. From germline, CDR1 is SGHDT and CDR2 YYEEEE. The CDR3 loop reads CASSSPGLAENEQFF. DNA for the CDR3: TGTGCCAGCAGCTCCCCGGGACTAGCGGAGAATGAGCAGTTCTTC. The variable domain in full, completed from reference TRBV5-6 and TRBJ2-1, reads DAGVTQSPTHLIKTRGQQVTLRCSPKSGHDTVSWYQQALGQGPQFIFQYYEEEERQRGNFPDRFSGHQFPNYSSELNVNALLLGDSALYLCASSSPGLAENEQFFGPGTRLTVL.

The V and J genes are TRBV20-1 and TRBJ2-1; D is unclear. The CDR3 is 11 amino acids. Germline CDR1 DFQATT, CDR2 SNEGSKA (reference sequence). V was pared by 5 bases and J by 7 bases, with 9 bases between. The CDR3 DNA reads as TGCAGTGCTTTGCTTTATAATGAGCAGTTCTTC. Protein: CSALLYNEQFF.

This clonotype appeared many times. The CDR3 DNA follows: TGCGCCAGCAGCCAAGACCTGGGACTAGCGGGAGTATCCTACGAGCAGTACTTC. It translates to CASSQDLGLAGVSYEQYF. The chain couples TRBV4-3 to TRBJ2-7; TRBD2 matches 14 bases. Germline trimming cut 0 bases from V and 1 base from J; bases unmatched to any gene: 5. This CDR3 is 18 amino acids long. From germline, CDR1 is LGHNA and CDR2 YSLEER.

The chain employs TRBV7-8 and TRBJ2-5, with 8 bases that match TRBD1. Per germline, CDR1 SGHVS and CDR2 FQNEAQ. CDR3 size: 17 residues. V lost 5 bases and J lost 7; bases outside the gene matches: 18. CDR3 DNA sequence: TGTGCCAGCAGCGGTGGAAGAGAAGGACAGGGTACGTGGACCCAGTACTTC. It yields the protein CASSGGREGQGTWTQYF.

The V gene is TRBV25-1, the J gene TRBJ1-5; the D gene is possibly TRBD1 (5 bases). The CDR3 contains 12 residues. The germline gives CDR1 MGHDK, CDR2 SYGVNS. Trimming took 3 bases from V and 7 from J, leaving 7 bases between them. CDR3: CASSDSGQPQHF. The CDR3 DNA reads TGTGCCAGCAGTGATTCAGGGCAGCCCCAGCATTTT. Based on the CDR3 plus reference TRBV25-1 and TRBJ1-5, the full variable domain is EADIYQTPRYLVIGTGKKITLECSQTMGHDKMYWYQQDPGMELHLIHYSYGVNSTEKGDLSSESTVSRIRTEHFPLTLESARPSHTSQYLCASSDSGQPQHFGDGTRLSIL.

This clonotype was detected many times. This sequence joins TRBV24-1 and TRBJ2-3; 10 bases are shared with TRBD2. The CDR3 totals 17 residues. Germline V gene lookup returns CDR1 KGHDR and CDR2 SFDVKD. The V segment lost 4 bases and the J segment 5 bases; nucleotides outside the gene matches: 11. In DNA, the CDR3 is TGTGCCACCAGTGACTCCCCTGCTAGCGGGAGTGGAGATACGCAGTATTTT. Amino acid sequence: CATSDSPASGSGDTQYF.

This rearrangement joins TRBV6-5 to TRBJ2-5; possibly TRBD1 for D (6 bases). In germline, CDR1 is MNHEY, CDR2 SVGAGI. The CDR3 runs 15 residues. Trimming took 1 base from V and 3 from J, leaving 12 bases between them. The CDR3 DNA reads TGTGCCAGCAGTTACTGGATAAAGGGGGAAGAGACCCAGTACTTC. Protein sequence: CASSYWIKGEETQYF.

The chain links TRBV5-6 to TRBJ1-5; D is unresolved. The V end lost 0 bases, the J end lost 7 bases, and 14 bases lay between the germline ends. This CDR3 region has 15 residues. Germline CDR1 SGHDT, CDR2 YYEEEE. CDR3 in amino acids: CASSLGAGIGQPQHF. CDR3 coding DNA: TGTGCCAGCAGCTTGGGCGCAGGTATAGGACAGCCCCAGCATTTT.

The sample holds a few counts of this clonotype. V gene TRBV7-9 combines with J gene TRBJ2-1; possible D gene TRBD1, 5 bases. This CDR3 spans 15 amino acids. Germline V gene lookup returns CDR1 SEHNR and CDR2 FQNEAQ (reference sequence). The V end lost 0 bases, the J end lost 8 bases, and 14 bases lay between the germline ends. The CDR3 region is CASSLAQGVRDEQFF. The CDR3, as DNA: TGTGCCAGCAGCTTAGCGCAAGGGGTTAGGGATGAGCAGTTCTTC.

This rearrangement joins TRBV2 to TRBJ2-7; the D call may be TRBD1 or TRBD2 (7 bases each). V lost 8 bases and J lost 5, with 19 bases in between. The germline V gene has CDR1 SNHLY and CDR2 FYNNEI. This CDR3 comprises 14 residues. In DNA form, the CDR3 reads TGTGCCAGCGCACGGGGAGGGGGCGGGGACGAGCAGTACTTC. Residues: CASARGGGGDEQYF. The whole variable domain, filled in from reference TRBV2 and TRBJ2-7, reads EPEVTQTPSHQVTQMGQEVILRCVPISNHLYFYWYRQILGQKVEFLVSFYNNEISEKSEIFDDQFSVERPDGSNFTLKIRSTKLEDSAMYFCASARGGGGDEQYFGPGTRLTVT.

The genes are TRBV6-5 and TRBJ2-6, with D tentatively TRBD2 (7 bases). Germline CDR1 reads MNHEY; CDR2 reads SVGAGI. The CDR3 runs to 17 residues. The V end was cut by 3 bases, the J end by 2 bases, with 14 bases between. CDR3 sequence: CASSYKGGSAGANVLTF. Written as DNA, the CDR3 is TGTGCCAGCAGTTATAAGGGGGGGTCGGCTGGGGCCAACGTCCTGACTTTC.

This clonotype was recorded at least ten times. The chain carries TRBV29-1 and TRBJ2-7, with TRBD2 as a possible D gene (6 bases). This CDR3 contains 13 residues. V was clipped by 5 bases and J by 3 bases, with 14 bases between them. Germline lookup yields CDR1 SQVTM and CDR2 ANQGSEA. The CDR3 region has the DNA TGCAGCGTTCATCGGGACGGGGGCTACGAGCAGTACTTC. As protein: CSVHRDGGYEQYF.

The chain couples TRBV4-2 to TRBJ2-7; 7 bases line up with TRBD1. The CDR3 runs to 14 residues. Looked up from germline, CDR1 is LGHNA and CDR2 is YNFKEQ. With 4 bases clipped from V and 2 bases from J, the junction kept 5 bases outside the gene matches. The CDR3 spells CASSPDREAYEQYF. In nucleotides, the CDR3 is TGTGCCAGCAGCCCTGACAGGGAAGCCTACGAGCAGTACTTC.

This chain connects TRBV3-1 to TRBJ2-5, with 7 bases identical to TRBD1. The V segment lost 4 bases and the J segment 5 bases; nucleotides outside the gene matches: 13. In germline, CDR1 is LGHDT, CDR2 YNNKEL (reference sequence). This CDR3 is built from 16 residues. DNA for the CDR3: TGTGCCAGCAGCCCCGGACAGGACCCCGAGTGGGAGACCCAGTACTTC. It translates to CASSPGQDPEWETQYF.

The chain joins TRBV4-1 to TRBJ2-1; 7 bases line up with TRBD2. The CDR3 totals 17 residues. V shed 0 bases, J shed 2 bases, and the junction held 7 bases outside the gene matches. Germline loops: CDR1 MGHRA, CDR2 YSYEKL. The CDR3 region has the DNA TGCGCCAGCAGCCAAGACCCTAGCGGTCGAACCTACAATGAGCAGTTCTTC. Amino acids: CASSQDPSGRTYNEQFF.